Listed here are 27 T cell receptor beta chains from one sample, sequenced in a study of T cell clonality in common variable immunodeficiency (dated by TCRdb to between 2014 and 2017). Results and caveats for the whole study, not just this receptor: Fewer deletions and N-nucleotide insertions were reportedly observed in CVID TCRbeta sequences, and highly modified clones with 13 or more V deletions were reportedly absent from CVID TCRbeta sequences.

Library prep was done by the immunoSEQ multiplex PCR assay. Not all clones reach the TCRdb copy of this immuneACCESS table, which keeps in-frame sequences only. Checked studies attribute under half of the gap to unresolved V genes and leave the rest unexplained. This sample has 23,000 or so clones in the table, none counted a single time. The top ten clones comprise roughly 9.6% of the sample. The antigens of these receptors remain unknown. The source material was peripheral blood mononuclear cells. These receptors all come from a human donor with common variable immunodeficiency.

Many counts were recorded for this clone. The sequence runs out 3 residues before the end of the CDR3; the remainder is reconstructed from the germline J gene. The genes are TRBV30 and TRBJ2-3; tentatively, D is TRBD2 (6 bases). Trimming took off 2 bases at V and 0 bases at J, with 12 bases between the two ends. Germline-derived CDR1 and CDR2 are GTSNPN and SVGIG (reference sequence). The CDR3 totals 15 residues. CDR3: CAWSKRVGSTDTQYF. Incomplete CDR3 DNA: TGTGCCTGGAGTAAGCGGGTCGGGAGCACAGATACG.

This clone was detected only a few times. The sequence runs out 3 residues before the end of the CDR3; the remainder is reconstructed from the germline J gene. The chain combines TRBV30 with TRBJ1-2; no clear D. The V end lost 3 bases, the J end lost 6 bases, and 26 bases lay between the germline ends. The CDR3 has 17 residues. Looked up from germline, CDR1 is GTSNPN and CDR2 is SVGIG (reference sequence). CDR3 in amino acids: CAWRDGKGSYGVNGYTF. The part of the CDR3 DNA that was read is TGTGCCTGGAGAGACGGAAAGGGTTCATACGGGGTAAATGGC.

Many counts were recorded for this clone. The read gets to within 3 residues of the CDR3 end, and the germline J gene fills in the rest. The chain links TRBV10-1 to TRBJ1-1; D is unresolved. Trimming left V 2 bases short and J 4 bases short, with 11 bases between. Germline CDR1 reads WNHNN; CDR2 reads SYGVQD (reference sequence). The CDR3 is 14 amino acids. The DNA read from the CDR3 is TGCGCCAGCAGTGAGCGGCGGGCGGGCACTGAA. It encodes CASSERRAGTE. In full, the CDR3 reads CASSERRAGTEAFF.

A note on this clone: The CDR3 goes on 3 residues after the read ends, and that part is filled in from the germline J gene. The chain is built from TRBV2 and TRBJ1-6, with D hard to call. V dropped 5 bases and J dropped 11 bases, with 10 bases sitting between them. The CDR3 runs to 12 residues. Germline values: CDR1 SNHLY, CDR2 FYNNEI. The CDR3 bases that were read are TGTGCCAGCAGTCTAATTTACGCACCC. Amino acid sequence: CASSLIYAP. In full, the CDR3 reads CASSLIYAPLHF.

This clone came up many times. Read data end 3 residues before the CDR3 end; the end is taken from the germline J gene. The chain couples TRBV6-4 to TRBJ2-3, with 8 positions matching TRBD2. Germline assignment: CDR1 MRHNA and CDR2 SNTAGT. The trim removed 3 bases at V and 2 bases at J, leaving 7 bases unmatched. This CDR3 region has 16 residues. The CDR3 here is CASSEGTRGDTDTQYF. The covered CDR3 bases are TGTGCCAGCAGTGAGGGCACGCGGGGGGACACAGATACG.

On this clone: The read is 3 residues too short to cover the CDR3 end, so that end is filled in from the germline J gene. This chain joins TRBV19 and TRBJ1-2, with TRBD1 matching over 7 bases. Looked up from germline, CDR1 is LNHDA and CDR2 is SQIVND (reference sequence). Trimming at V came to 3 bases and at J to 0 bases, leaving 4 bases not matched to a gene. The CDR3 totals 15 residues. The covered CDR3 bases are TGTGCCAGTAGTATTGGGACAGATACTAACTATGGC. Amino acids: CASSIGTDTNYG. In full, the CDR3 is CASSIGTDTNYGYTF.

This clone was observed a few times. Read sequence stops 3 residues before the CDR3 end, and the germline J gene provides the missing end. This chain links TRBV20-1 with TRBJ2-1; D gene ambiguous. The CDR3 has 14 residues. V gave up 3 bases and J gave up 6 bases, with 15 bases separating them. Germline CDR1 is DFQATT and CDR2 is SNEGSKA (reference sequence). The CDR3 reads CSASYPGWVNEQFF. CDR3 DNA (partial): TGCAGTGCTAGTTATCCAGGTTGGGTCAATGAG.

This clone was recorded at least ten times. The read comes to an end 3 residues before the CDR3 does, leaving the germline J gene to fill in the end. The chain uses TRBV29-1 and TRBJ2-3, with TRBD1 matching 7 bases. The CDR3 covers 11 residues. J was trimmed by 8 bases and V by 6 bases; bases with no gene match: 5. Germline V gene sequence: CDR1 SQVTM, CDR2 ANQGSEA. CDR3 DNA (partial): TGCAGCGTCTGGACAGGAAGTACG. Translated: CSVWTGST. The complete CDR3 protein is CSVWTGSTQYF.

Points on this clone: With the read ending 3 residues before the CDR3 end, the germline J gene is used to fill in that end. The chain links TRBV7-8 to TRBJ2-3, with 9 bases aligning to TRBD2. Trimming removed 11 bases from V and 6 bases from J; junction bases left unmatched: 9. Germline CDR1 is SGHVS and CDR2 is FQNEAQ. CDR3 size: 13 residues. CDR3 protein: CAGGRGGPDTQYF. The CDR3 DNA, read in part, is TGTGCCGGTGGGCGGGGGGGCCCGGATACG.

This clone was seen at least ten times. The read ends 3 residues before the CDR3 terminus; that terminus is restored from the germline J gene. The chain carries TRBV19 and TRBJ2-5; a weak D match, TRBD1 (5 bases). Trimming stripped 3 bases from V and 5 bases from J, with 10 bases between. CDR1 is LNHDA and CDR2 is SQIVND in the germline V gene (reference sequence). This CDR3 spans 13 amino acids. The CDR3 is CASSIQGVETQYF. CDR3 DNA (partial): TGTGCCAGTAGTATTCAAGGGGTGGAGACC.

As to this clone: Sequencing ends 3 residues short of the CDR3 end; the germline J gene provides the rest. The gene calls are TRBV5-4 and TRBJ2-5; 8 nucleotides line up with TRBD2. Trimming removed 5 bases from V and 6 bases from J; junction bases left unmatched: 9. There are 14 residues in the CDR3. Germline CDR1 is SGHNT and CDR2 is YYREEE (reference sequence). The sequenced part of the CDR3 DNA is TGTGCCAGCAGTCCCGGGGGGGTTATGAAGACC. It is translated as CASSPGGVMKT. The full CDR3 protein is CASSPGGVMKTQYF.

The sequenced CDR3 bases are TGCGCCAGCAGCTTGGACAACTCCTACGAG. It is translated as CASSLDNSYE. The whole CDR3 region reads CASSLDNSYEQYF. The V call is TRBV5-1, the J call TRBJ2-7; D is unclear. Read coverage stops 3 residues before the CDR3 terminus; the germline J gene supplies the remainder. With 0 bases removed from V and 0 bases from J, the gap between germline ends came to 4 bases. From germline, CDR1 is SGHRS and CDR2 YFSETQ. The CDR3 spans 13 residues.

This clone came up many times. The observed sequence ends 3 residues before the CDR3 terminus, with the missing tail filled in from the germline J gene. This chain uses TRBV20-1 with TRBJ2-3; 7 positions agree with TRBD1. The CDR3 sequence is 13 residues long. Unmatched junction bases numbered 6, after V lost 5 bases and J lost 4 bases. Germline V gives CDR1 DFQATT, CDR2 SNEGSKA (reference sequence). The chain's CDR3 is CSAGRQGPDTQYF. Partial CDR3 DNA: TGCAGTGCTGGTAGACAGGGACCAGATACG.

This clone was seen a few times. The read terminates 3 residues before the CDR3 end, so the remaining end is supplied by the germline J gene. V and J are TRBV20-1 and TRBJ2-1; TRBD2 agrees at 7 bases. Trimming at V came to 3 bases and at J to 5 bases, leaving 10 bases not matched to a gene. From germline, CDR1 is DFQATT and CDR2 SNEGSKA (reference sequence). This CDR3 is 15 amino acids long. Incomplete CDR3 DNA: TGCAGTGCTAGGAGCCTAGCGGACCCACACAATGAG. This encodes CSARSLADPHNE. The entire CDR3 protein reads CSARSLADPHNEQFF.

Ten or more counts support this clone. The read gets to within 3 residues of the CDR3 end, and the germline J gene fills in the rest. The rearrangement uses TRBV19 and TRBJ2-4, with 10 positions matching TRBD1. Germline V gene sequence: CDR1 LNHDA, CDR2 SQIVND (reference sequence). The CDR3 covers 14 residues. Trimming at V came to 5 bases and at J to 8 bases, leaving 6 bases not matched to a gene. CDR3 DNA, as far as it was read: TGTGCCAGTAGTTCTGACAGGGGGCGAGACATT. Encoded protein: CASSSDRGRDI. The full CDR3 protein reads CASSSDRGRDIQYF.

With regard to this clone: The read stops 3 residues short of the end of the CDR3; the missing end is completed from the germline J gene. The V and J genes are TRBV6-1 and TRBJ2-2, with 7 nucleotides matching TRBD2. This CDR3 is 15 amino acids long. Germline CDR1 and CDR2: MNHNS and SASEGT. The junction had 6 bases not matched to a gene; V was cut back by 2 bases and J by 6 bases. CDR3 DNA, as far as it was read: TGTGCCAGCAGTGAAAGCGTGGGGGGGGCCGGGGAG. This encodes CASSESVGGAGE. The entire CDR3 protein is CASSESVGGAGELFF.

On this clone: The DNA ends 3 residues before the CDR3 does, and the rest of the CDR3 is filled in from the germline J gene. The rearrangement links TRBV7-9 to TRBJ2-5; 7 nucleotides line up with TRBD1. The CDR3 spans 14 residues. The ends lost 5 bases at V and 4 bases at J; junction bases unmatched: 7. The germline CDR1 and CDR2 sequences are SEHNR and FQNEAQ (reference sequence). The CDR3 bases that were read are TGTGCCAGCAGCCCCGGGGCAGGGGGAGAGACC. Translating gives CASSPGAGGET. The entire CDR3 protein reads CASSPGAGGETQYF. Complete variable domain (other parts from reference TRBV7-9 and TRBJ2-5): DTGVSQNPRHKITKRGQNVTFRCDPISEHNRLYWYRQTLGQGPEFLTYFQNEAQLEKSRLLSDRFSAERPKGSFSTLEIQRTEQGDSAMYLCASSPGAGGETQYFGPGTRLLVL.

This clone was seen repeatedly, ten times or more. The read terminates 3 residues ahead of where the CDR3 ends, so the germline J gene completes it. The rearrangement joins TRBV18 to TRBJ2-5; TRBD1 might be the D (5 bases). Germline V gives CDR1 KGHSH, CDR2 LQKENI. There are 15 residues in the CDR3. Deletions cut 3 bases from V and 1 base from J, with 12 bases between. This CDR3 reads CASSPHQGTQETQYF. The covered CDR3 bases are TGTGCCAGCTCACCCCACCAGGGAACCCAAGAGACC.

This clone has at least ten counts. From the germline J gene comes the end of the CDR3, since the read stops 3 residues before it. The rearrangement joins TRBV18 to TRBJ2-3; the match to TRBD1 covers 10 bases. Germline loops: CDR1 KGHSH, CDR2 LQKENI. Unmatched junction bases numbered 1, after V lost 4 bases and J lost 0 bases. This CDR3 is 15 amino acids long. Incomplete CDR3 DNA: TGTGCCAGCTCACTGGGACAGGGGAGCACAGATACG. Translated: CASSLGQGSTDT. The whole CDR3 region reads CASSLGQGSTDTQYF. Based on the CDR3 plus reference TRBV18 and TRBJ2-3, the full variable domain is NAGVMQNPRHLVRRRGQEARLRCSPMKGHSHVYWYRQLPEEGLKFMVYLQKENIIDESGMPKERFSAEFPKEGPSILRIQQVVRGDSAAYFCASSLGQGSTDTQYFGPGTRLTVL.

By sample share, this clone is medium-sized (0.01 to 0.1%). The read finishes 3 residues shy of the CDR3 end, and the germline J gene is used to complete it. The J gene is TRBJ2-3, the V gene TRBV5-4; 11 bases line up with TRBD2. Per the germline V gene, CDR1 is SGHNT and CDR2 is YYREEE (reference sequence). The CDR3 loop spans 15 amino acids. The V segment lost 1 base and the J segment 3 bases; nucleotides outside the gene matches: 1. CDR3 bases read: TGTGCCAGCAGCTTGCGGACTAGCGGGACAGATACG. It codes for CASSLRTSGTDT. The CDR3 as a whole reads CASSLRTSGTDTQYF.

Comment on this clone: The read ends 3 residues shy of where the CDR3 ends; the end is completed using the germline J gene. The chain employs TRBV2 and TRBJ2-7, with D unclear. Trimming pared 4 bases from V and 5 bases from J, leaving 15 bases between. Germline V gives CDR1 SNHLY, CDR2 FYNNEI. There are 14 residues in the CDR3. The CDR3 protein is CASSALVSHNEQYF. Incomplete CDR3 DNA: TGTGCCAGCAGTGCCCTCGTCTCGCACAACGAG.

Many counts were recorded for this clone. The read terminates 3 residues before the CDR3 end, so the remaining end is supplied by the germline J gene. The genes are TRBV18 and TRBJ2-1; 7 nucleotides line up with TRBD2. V shed 8 bases and J 0 bases; nucleotides not matched to a gene: 7. From germline, CDR1 is KGHSH and CDR2 LQKENI. The CDR3 is 15 amino acids. This CDR3 is CASTQRGTSYNEQFF. CDR3 DNA (partial): TGTGCCAGCACCCAGCGGGGTACCTCCTACAATGAG.

This clone was observed many times. Read data end 3 residues before the CDR3 end; the end is taken from the germline J gene. The gene calls are TRBV19 and TRBJ2-3; TRBD2 agrees at 10 bases. The germline CDR1 and CDR2 sequences are LNHDA and SQIVND (reference sequence). The CDR3 covers 15 residues. Losses at the gene ends were 7 bases for V and 4 bases for J; bases not matched to a gene: 8. The covered CDR3 bases are TGTGCCAGTAATGGAGCGGGAGGGTCGTCAGATACG. Amino acids: CASNGAGGSSDT. From start to end, the CDR3 is CASNGAGGSSDTQYF.

This clone was seen at least ten times. The read terminates 3 residues ahead of where the CDR3 ends, so the germline J gene completes it. V gene TRBV20-1 combines with J gene TRBJ1-1, with D tentatively TRBD1 (6 bases). The germline V gene encodes CDR1 DFQATT and CDR2 SNEGSKA (reference sequence). CDR3 length: 12 amino acids. Trimming shortened V by 5 bases and J by 5 bases, and 12 bases separated the two germline ends. CDR3 residues: CSAYREGTEAFF. Partial CDR3 DNA: TGCAGTGCTTACAGGGAGGGTACTGAA.

This clone has at least ten counts. The read ends 3 residues shy of where the CDR3 ends; the end is completed using the germline J gene. This chain uses TRBV18 with TRBJ1-1; TRBD1 matches 9 bases. The CDR3 runs to 15 residues. V was pared by 0 bases and J by 4 bases, with 3 bases of the junction left unmatched. The V gene's germline CDR1 is KGHSH and CDR2 LQKENI. CDR3 bases read: TGTGCCAGCTCACCACCGATGACAGGGGGCACTGAA. Translating gives CASSPPMTGGTE. The entire CDR3 protein reads CASSPPMTGGTEAFF.

This clone has more than one count but fewer than ten. The read finishes 3 residues shy of the CDR3 end, and the germline J gene is used to complete it. The genes are TRBV5-5 and TRBJ1-6, with 9 bases that match TRBD1. Per the germline V gene, CDR1 is SGHKS and CDR2 is YYEKEE (reference sequence). There are 15 residues in the CDR3. V was pared by 2 bases and J by 8 bases, with 5 bases of the junction left unmatched. The CDR3 is CASSLQGAQDSPLHF. The part of the CDR3 DNA that was read is TGTGCCAGCAGCTTACAGGGGGCTCAGGATTCACCC.

The sequenced part of the CDR3 DNA is TGTGCCTGGACCCATCGGGGGGGAACTGAA. This codes for CAWTHRGGTE. The entire CDR3 is CAWTHRGGTEAFF. The chain links TRBV30 to TRBJ1-1, with D perhaps matching TRBD1 (5 bases). The CDR3 is cut off 3 residues early in the read; its end comes from the germline J gene. Trimming removed 4 bases from V and 5 bases from J, with 14 bases in between. The germline gives CDR1 GTSNPN, CDR2 SVGIG (reference sequence). This CDR3 has 13 residues.